This T cell receptor (beta chain) was found in a study of blood T cell repertoires in COVID-19. This clone was seen just once. In the 2 weeks before study entry, exposed participants met a COVID-19 case, which was PCR-confirmed or clinician-diagnosed. Trimming took 7 bases from V and 4 from J, leaving 19 bases between them. CDR3 length equals 15 residues. Per the germline V gene, CDR1 is SGHVS and CDR2 is FNYEAQ. Data came from immunoSEQ multiplex PCR; TCRdb stores just in-frame clones and leaves some out. The sample includes fewer than 350,000 clones, under 95% seen only once; the top ten take approximately 3%.

The receptor comes from a man in his forties who had been exposed to COVID-19. The chain joins TRBV7-6 to TRBJ2-5; tentative D call: TRBD1 (7 bases). Sequenced material: PBMCs or T cells enriched from blood (not recorded which). The CDR3 DNA reads as TGTGCCAGCACCTCAGGTTACAGGGGAGGAGAGACCCAGTACTTC. It translates to CASTSGYRGGETQYF. Based on the CDR3 plus reference TRBV7-6 and TRBJ2-5, the full variable domain is GAGVSQSPRYKVTKRGQDVALRCDPISGHVSLYWYRQALGQGPEFLTYFNYEAQQDKSGLPNDRFSAERPEGSISTLTIQRTEQRDSAMYRCASTSGYRGGETQYFGPGTRLLVL.